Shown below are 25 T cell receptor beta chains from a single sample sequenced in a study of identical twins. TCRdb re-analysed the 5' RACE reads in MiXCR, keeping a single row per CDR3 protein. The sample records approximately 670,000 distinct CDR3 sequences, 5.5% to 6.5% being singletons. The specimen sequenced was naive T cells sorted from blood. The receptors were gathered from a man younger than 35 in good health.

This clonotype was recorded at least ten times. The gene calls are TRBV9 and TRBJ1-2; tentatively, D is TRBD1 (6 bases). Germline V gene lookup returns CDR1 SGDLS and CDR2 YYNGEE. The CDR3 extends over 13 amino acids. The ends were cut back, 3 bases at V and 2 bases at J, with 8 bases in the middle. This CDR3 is CASSGGQNYGYTF. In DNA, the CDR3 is TGTGCCAGCAGCGGTGGACAGAACTATGGCTACACCTTC. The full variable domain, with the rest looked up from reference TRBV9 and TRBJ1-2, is DSGVTQTPKHLITATGQRVTLRCSPRSGDLSVYWYQQSLDQGLQFLIQYYNGEERAKGNILERFSAQQFPDLHSELNLSSLELGDSALYFCASSGGQNYGYTFGSGTRLTVV.

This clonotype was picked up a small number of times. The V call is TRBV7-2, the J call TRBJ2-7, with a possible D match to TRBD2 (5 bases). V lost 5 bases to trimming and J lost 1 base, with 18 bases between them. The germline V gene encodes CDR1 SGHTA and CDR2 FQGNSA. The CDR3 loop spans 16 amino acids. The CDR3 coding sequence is TGTGCCAGCAGCCCCACTGGGTATAGGGAGTCCTACGAGCAGTACTTC. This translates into CASSPTGYRESYEQYF. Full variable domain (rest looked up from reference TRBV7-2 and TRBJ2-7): GAGVSQSPSNKVTEKGKDVELRCDPISGHTALYWYRQSLGQGLEFLIYFQGNSAPDKSGLPSDRFSAERTGGSVSTLTIQRTQQEDSAVYLCASSPTGYRESYEQYFGPGTRLTVT.

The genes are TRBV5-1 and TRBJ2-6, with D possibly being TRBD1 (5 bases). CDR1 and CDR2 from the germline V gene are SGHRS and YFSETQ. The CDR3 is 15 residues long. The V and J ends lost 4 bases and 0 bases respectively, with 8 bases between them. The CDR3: CASSRDSSGANVLTF. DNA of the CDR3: TGCGCCAGCAGCCGCGACAGCTCTGGGGCCAACGTCCTGACTTTC. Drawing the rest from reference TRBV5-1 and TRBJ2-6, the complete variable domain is KAGVTQTPRYLIKTRGQQVTLSCSPISGHRSVSWYQQTPGQGLQFLFEYFSETQRNKGNFPGRFSGRQFSNSRSEMNVSTLELGDSALYLCASSRDSSGANVLTFGAGSRLTVL.

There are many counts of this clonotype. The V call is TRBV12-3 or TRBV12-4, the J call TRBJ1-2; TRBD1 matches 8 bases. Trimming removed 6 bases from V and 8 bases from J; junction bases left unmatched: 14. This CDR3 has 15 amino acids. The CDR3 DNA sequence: TGTGCCAGCAGGCCCCCGGTAGGACAGGGCGCAGGCTACACCTTC. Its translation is CASRPPVGQGAGYTF.

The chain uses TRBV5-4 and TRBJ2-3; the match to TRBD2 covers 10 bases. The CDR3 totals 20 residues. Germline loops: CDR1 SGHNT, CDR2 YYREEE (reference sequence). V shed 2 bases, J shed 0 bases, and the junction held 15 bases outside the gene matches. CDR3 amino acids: CASSFPGTSGTPISTDTQYF. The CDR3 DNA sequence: TGTGCCAGCAGCTTCCCTGGAACTAGCGGGACGCCAATTAGCACAGATACGCAGTATTTT.

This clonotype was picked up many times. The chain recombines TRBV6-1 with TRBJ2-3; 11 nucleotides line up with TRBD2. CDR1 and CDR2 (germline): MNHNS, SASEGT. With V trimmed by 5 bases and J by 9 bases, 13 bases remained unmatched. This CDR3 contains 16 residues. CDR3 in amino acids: CASSMTSGIAKTTQYF. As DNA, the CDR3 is TGTGCCAGCAGTATGACTAGCGGGATAGCCAAGACGACGCAGTATTTT.

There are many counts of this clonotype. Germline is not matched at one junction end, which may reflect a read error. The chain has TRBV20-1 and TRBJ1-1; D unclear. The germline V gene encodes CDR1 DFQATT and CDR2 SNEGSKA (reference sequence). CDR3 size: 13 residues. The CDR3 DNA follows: TGCAGTGCTCGAGACCCTGGGGACACTGAAGCTTTCTTT. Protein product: CSARDPGDTEAFF.

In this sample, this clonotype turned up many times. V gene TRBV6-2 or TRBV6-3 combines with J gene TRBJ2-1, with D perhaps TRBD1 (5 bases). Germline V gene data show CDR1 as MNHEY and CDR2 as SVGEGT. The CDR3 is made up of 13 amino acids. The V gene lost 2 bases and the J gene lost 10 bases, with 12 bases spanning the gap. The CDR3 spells CASSYTRQREQFF. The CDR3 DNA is TGTGCCAGCAGTTACACACGACAGCGCGAGCAGTTCTTC.

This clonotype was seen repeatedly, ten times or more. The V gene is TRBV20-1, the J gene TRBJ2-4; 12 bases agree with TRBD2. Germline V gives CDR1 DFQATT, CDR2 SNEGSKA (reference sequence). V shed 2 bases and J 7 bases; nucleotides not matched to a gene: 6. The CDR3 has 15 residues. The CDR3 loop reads CSARSLAGGVNIQYF. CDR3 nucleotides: TGCAGTGCTAGATCCCTAGCGGGAGGGGTCAACATTCAGTACTTC.

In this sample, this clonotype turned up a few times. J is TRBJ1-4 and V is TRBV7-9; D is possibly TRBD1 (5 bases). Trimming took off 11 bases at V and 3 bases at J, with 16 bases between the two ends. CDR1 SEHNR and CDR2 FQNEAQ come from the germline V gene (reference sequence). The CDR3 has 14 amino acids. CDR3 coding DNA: TGTGCCGTACCGAGGGACGACCCTAATGAAAAACTGTTTTTT. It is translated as CAVPRDDPNEKLFF.

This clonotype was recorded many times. CDR3 loop: CASSLNGEWTDTQYF. CDR3 sequence (DNA): TGCGCCAGCAGCTTGAATGGGGAATGGACAGATACGCAGTATTTT. This chain connects TRBV5-1 to TRBJ2-3, with D unclear. V lost 1 base and J 3 bases, leaving 12 bases between the germline ends. The CDR3 covers 15 residues. CDR1 is SGHRS and CDR2 is YFSETQ in the germline V gene.

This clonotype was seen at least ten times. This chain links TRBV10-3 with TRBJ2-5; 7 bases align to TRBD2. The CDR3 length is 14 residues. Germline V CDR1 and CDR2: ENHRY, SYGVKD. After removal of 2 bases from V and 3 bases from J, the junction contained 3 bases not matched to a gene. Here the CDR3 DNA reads TGTGCCATCAGTGAGCCTAGCGGAGAAGAGACCCAGTACTTC. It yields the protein CAISEPSGEETQYF.

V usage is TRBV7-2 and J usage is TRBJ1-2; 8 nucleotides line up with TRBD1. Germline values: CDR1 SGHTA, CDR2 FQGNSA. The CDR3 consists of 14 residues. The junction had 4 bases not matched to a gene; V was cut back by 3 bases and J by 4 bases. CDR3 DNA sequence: TGTGCCAGCAGCTTCGCAGGGGGCAGCTATGGCTACACCTTC. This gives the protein CASSFAGGSYGYTF.

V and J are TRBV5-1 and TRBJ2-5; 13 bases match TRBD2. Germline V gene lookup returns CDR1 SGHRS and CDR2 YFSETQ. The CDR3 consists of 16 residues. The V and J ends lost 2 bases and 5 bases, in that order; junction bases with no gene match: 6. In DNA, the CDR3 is TGCGCCAGCAGCTTCCGGACTAGCGGGAGTGCGGAGACCCAGTACTTC. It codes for CASSFRTSGSAETQYF.

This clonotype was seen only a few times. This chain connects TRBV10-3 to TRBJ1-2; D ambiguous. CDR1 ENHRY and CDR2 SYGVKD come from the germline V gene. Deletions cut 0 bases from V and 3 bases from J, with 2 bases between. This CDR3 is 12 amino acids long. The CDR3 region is CAISESDYGYTF. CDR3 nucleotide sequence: TGTGCCATCAGTGAGTCTGACTATGGCTACACCTTC.

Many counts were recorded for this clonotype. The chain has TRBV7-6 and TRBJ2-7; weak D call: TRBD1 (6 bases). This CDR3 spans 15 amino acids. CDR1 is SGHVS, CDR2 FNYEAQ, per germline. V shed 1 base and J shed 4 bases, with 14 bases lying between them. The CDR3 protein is CASSLEAGERYEQYF. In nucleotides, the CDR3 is TGTGCCAGCAGCTTAGAGGCAGGGGAGAGGTACGAGCAGTACTTC.

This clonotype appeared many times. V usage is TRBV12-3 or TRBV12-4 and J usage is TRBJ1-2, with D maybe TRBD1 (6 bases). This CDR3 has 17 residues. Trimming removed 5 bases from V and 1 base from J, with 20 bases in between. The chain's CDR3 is CASSRGVLSSDNYGYTF. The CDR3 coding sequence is TGTGCCAGCAGTAGGGGGGTCTTGAGTTCGGATAACTATGGCTACACCTTC.

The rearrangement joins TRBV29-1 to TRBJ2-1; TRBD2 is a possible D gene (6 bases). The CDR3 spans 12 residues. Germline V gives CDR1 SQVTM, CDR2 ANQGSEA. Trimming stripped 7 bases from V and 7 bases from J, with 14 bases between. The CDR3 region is CSAGRLRNEQFF. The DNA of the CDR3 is TGCAGCGCGGGGAGGCTGCGAAATGAGCAGTTCTTC.

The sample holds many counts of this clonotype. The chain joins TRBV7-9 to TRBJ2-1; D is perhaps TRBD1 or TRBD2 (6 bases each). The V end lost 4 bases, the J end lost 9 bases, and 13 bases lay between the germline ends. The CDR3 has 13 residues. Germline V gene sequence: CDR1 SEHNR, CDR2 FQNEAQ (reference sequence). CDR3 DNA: TGTGCCAGCAGCTCTCGGGGGCGCGGTGAGCAGTTCTTC. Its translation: CASSSRGRGEQFF.

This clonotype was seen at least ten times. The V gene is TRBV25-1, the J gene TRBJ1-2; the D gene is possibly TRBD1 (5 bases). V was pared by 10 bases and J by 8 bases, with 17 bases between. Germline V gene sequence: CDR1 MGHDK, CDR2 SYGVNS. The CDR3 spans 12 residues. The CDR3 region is CATAREAGGYTF. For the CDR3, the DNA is TGTGCCACCGCCAGGGAGGCGGGAGGCTACACCTTC.

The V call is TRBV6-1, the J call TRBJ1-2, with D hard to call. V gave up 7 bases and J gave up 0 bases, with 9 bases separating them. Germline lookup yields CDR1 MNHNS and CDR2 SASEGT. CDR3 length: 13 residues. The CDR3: CASIGTSNYGYTF. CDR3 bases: TGTGCCAGCATTGGTACATCTAACTATGGCTACACCTTC.

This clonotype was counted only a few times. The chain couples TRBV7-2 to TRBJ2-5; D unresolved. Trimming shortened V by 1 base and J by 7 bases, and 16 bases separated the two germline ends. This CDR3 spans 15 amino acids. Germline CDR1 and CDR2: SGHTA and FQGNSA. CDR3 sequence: CASSLDGPRIGTQYF. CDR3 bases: TGTGCCAGCAGCTTAGATGGTCCACGAATAGGGACCCAGTACTTC.

The CDR3 loop reads CATSSLHTGELFF. DNA of the CDR3: TGTGCCACCAGCAGTCTGCATACCGGGGAGCTGTTTTTT. The J gene is TRBJ2-2, the V gene TRBV15; no definite D call. The CDR3 is 13 residues long. The V end lost 3 bases, the J end lost 5 bases, and 7 bases lay between the germline ends. The germline V gene encodes CDR1 LNHNV and CDR2 YYDKDF (reference sequence).

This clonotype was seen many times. The DNA for the CDR3 is TGCGCCAGCAGCCTATATTTGACCGGGGAGCTGTTTTTT. Translated, it gives CASSLYLTGELFF. The rearrangement uses TRBV5-1 and TRBJ2-2; D is uncertain. The CDR3 length is 13 residues. Trimming removed 4 bases from V and 5 bases from J, with 9 bases in between. Germline lookup yields CDR1 SGHRS and CDR2 YFSETQ. Complete variable domain (other parts from reference TRBV5-1 and TRBJ2-2): KAGVTQTPRYLIKTRGQQVTLSCSPISGHRSVSWYQQTPGQGLQFLFEYFSETQRNKGNFPGRFSGRQFSNSRSEMNVSTLELGDSALYLCASSLYLTGELFFGEGSRLTVL.

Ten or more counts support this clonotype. As DNA, the CDR3 is TGTGCCAGCAGCTTAACTATAGACAATGAGCAGTTCTTC. As protein: CASSLTIDNEQFF. V gene TRBV7-2 combines with J gene TRBJ2-1; D remains unclear. Trimming shortened V by 2 bases and J by 5 bases, and 7 bases separated the two germline ends. Germline assignment: CDR1 SGHTA and CDR2 FQGNSA. This CDR3 is 13 amino acids long.